The entry below describes one TCR beta chain. Its specific antigen is unknown. This sample was taken from a study of T cells expressing NK-cell markers (dated by TCRdb to 2020 to 2022). As for the study more broadly: TCR beta-chain repertoires were profiled in sorted CD3+CD56+NKG2C+, CD3+CD56+NKG2C- and CD3+CD56-NKG2C+ T-cell subsets from eight donors. Among the eight sequenced donors, only one was HCMV-seronegative, while the other seven were HCMV-seropositive. All eight donors whose samples were sequenced were randomly selected healthy volunteers, three of them men and five women. Libraries were sequenced as 2 x 150 bp reads on Illumina HiSeq 2000/2500, MiSeq or NextSeq.

Summary of the overall study and its limitations: Those dominant clonotypes were again the most abundant among CD3+CD56-NKG2C+ cells in several donors, at roughly 25-60.1%. For six donors, the dominant CD3+CD56+NKG2C+ clonotypes were among the top 10 CD8+ clonotypes and accounted for 1.0-7.0% of CD8+ T cells. It remained unclear whether the expanded NKG2C-expressing T cell clones were specific for HCMV antigens.

The run used an Illumina HiSeq 2000. TCR beta cDNA libraries were prepared using 5'RACE template switching, which introduced a universal primer site and unique molecular identifiers. Synthesis of cDNA was primed from the TCR beta constant segment and was followed by two consecutive PCR amplification steps. As for the original processing: MIGEC handled demultiplexing of the reads and grouping by UMI, while MiTCR was used to assemble and quantify clonotypes. To remove erroneous sequences, TCR cDNA sequences were retained only when supported by two or more reads. The tcR package was used for downstream repertoire analysis, and clonotypes were matched between fractions using CDR3 nucleotide sequence together with V segment. Antigen specificity was annotated against VDJdb with VDJmatch, allowing one amino acid substitution in CDR3. Following TCRdb reprocessing, every CDR3 protein sequence forms one entry, and DNA is not provided. The V and J calls come from TCRdb's annotation, not from the publication. For this sample, the table gives fewer than 400,000 distinct CDR3 sequences. Of the sample, over 4% falls within the top ten clones.

HCMV-specific IgG was detected in serum with a commercial ELISA kit to determine HCMV serostatus. Ficoll density gradient centrifugation was used to isolate peripheral blood mononuclear cells from blood. The CDR3 measures 15 amino acids from cysteine to phenylalanine. The DNA is not on file. The receptor chain draws on TRBV12-3 or TRBV12-4 and TRBJ2-7; absent DNA, TCRdb's TRBD2 call cannot be checked. This sequence was found in a man aged 18-75 years in good health. The source material was blood T cells: a sorted CD56 or NKG2C T cell subset, CD4+ or CD8+ T cells, or bulk PBMC T cells (not recorded which). The CDR3 protein sequence reads: CASSYRDPRLGEQYF.